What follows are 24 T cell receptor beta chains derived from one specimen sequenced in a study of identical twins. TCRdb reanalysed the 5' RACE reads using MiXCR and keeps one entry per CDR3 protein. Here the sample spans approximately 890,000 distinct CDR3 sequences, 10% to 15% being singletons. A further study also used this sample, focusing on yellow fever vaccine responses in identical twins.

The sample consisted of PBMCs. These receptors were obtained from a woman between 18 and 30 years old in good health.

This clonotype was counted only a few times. CDR3 loop: CASQGRQYV. The CDR3 DNA follows: TGTGCCAGCCAGGGCCGGCAGTACGTC. The chain carries TRBV21-1 and TRBJ2-7; TRBD2 reflects the table's D call only, with no check against the DNA. TRBV21-1 is marked as a pseudogene. CDR3 size: 9 residues.

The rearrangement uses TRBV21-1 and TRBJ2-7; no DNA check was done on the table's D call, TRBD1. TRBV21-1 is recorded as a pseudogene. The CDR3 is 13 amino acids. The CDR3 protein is CAVRLDRVYEQYF. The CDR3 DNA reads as TGTGCCGTCCGTCTGGACAGAGTCTACGAGCAGTACTTC.

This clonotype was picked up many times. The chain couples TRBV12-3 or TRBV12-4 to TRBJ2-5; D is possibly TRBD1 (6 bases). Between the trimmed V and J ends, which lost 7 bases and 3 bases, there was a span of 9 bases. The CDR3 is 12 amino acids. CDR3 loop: CASKGTKETQYF. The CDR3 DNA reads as TGTGCCAGCAAAGGGACAAAAGAGACCCAGTACTTC.

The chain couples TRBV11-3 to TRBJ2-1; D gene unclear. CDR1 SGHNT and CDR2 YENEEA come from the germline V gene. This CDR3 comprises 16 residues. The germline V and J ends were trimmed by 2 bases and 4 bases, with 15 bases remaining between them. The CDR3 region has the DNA TGTGCCAGCAGCTTAATGGATCACCCGCTTTACAATGAGCAGTTCTTC. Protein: CASSLMDHPLYNEQFF.

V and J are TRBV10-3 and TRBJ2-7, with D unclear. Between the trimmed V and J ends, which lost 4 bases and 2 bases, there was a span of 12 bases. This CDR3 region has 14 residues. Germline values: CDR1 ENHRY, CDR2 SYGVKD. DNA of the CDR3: TGTGCCATCAGTGGACCCTCGGATACCTACGAGCAGTACTTC. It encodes CAISGPSDTYEQYF.

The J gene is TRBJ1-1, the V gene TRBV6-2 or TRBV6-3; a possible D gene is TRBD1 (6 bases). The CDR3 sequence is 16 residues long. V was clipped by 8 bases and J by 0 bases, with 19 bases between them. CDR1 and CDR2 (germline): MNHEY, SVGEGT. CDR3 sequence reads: CASRRGGMLMNTEAFF. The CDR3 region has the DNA TGTGCCAGCCGGAGAGGGGGGATGCTCATGAACACTGAAGCTTTCTTT.

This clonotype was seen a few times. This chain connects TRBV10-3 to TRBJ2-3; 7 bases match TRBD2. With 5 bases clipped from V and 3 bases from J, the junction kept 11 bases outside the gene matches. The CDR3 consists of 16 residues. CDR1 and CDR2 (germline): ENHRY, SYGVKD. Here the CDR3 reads CAISHPAAGMTDTQYF. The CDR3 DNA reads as TGTGCCATCAGTCATCCCGCAGCGGGAATGACAGATACGCAGTATTTT.

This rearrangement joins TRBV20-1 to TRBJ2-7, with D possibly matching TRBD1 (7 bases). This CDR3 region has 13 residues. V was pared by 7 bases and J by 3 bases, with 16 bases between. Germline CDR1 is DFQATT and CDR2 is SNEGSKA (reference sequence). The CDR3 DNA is TGCAGTGGCGGGACAGAGGGTCTCTACGAGCAGTACTTC. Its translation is CSGGTEGLYEQYF.

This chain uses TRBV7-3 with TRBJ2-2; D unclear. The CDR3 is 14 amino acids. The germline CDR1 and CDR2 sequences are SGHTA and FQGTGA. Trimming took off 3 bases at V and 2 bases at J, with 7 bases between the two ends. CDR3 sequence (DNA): TGTGCCAGCAGCTTTCACGGAAACACCGGGGAGCTGTTTTTT. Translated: CASSFHGNTGELFF.

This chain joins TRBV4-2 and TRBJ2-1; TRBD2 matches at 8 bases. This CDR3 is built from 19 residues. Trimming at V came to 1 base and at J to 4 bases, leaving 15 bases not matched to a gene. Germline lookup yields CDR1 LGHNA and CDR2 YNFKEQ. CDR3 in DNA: TGTGCCAGCAGCCAAGCCCCCAGCGGGAGCGCCATTCATTACAATGAGCAGTTCTTC. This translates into CASSQAPSGSAIHYNEQFF.

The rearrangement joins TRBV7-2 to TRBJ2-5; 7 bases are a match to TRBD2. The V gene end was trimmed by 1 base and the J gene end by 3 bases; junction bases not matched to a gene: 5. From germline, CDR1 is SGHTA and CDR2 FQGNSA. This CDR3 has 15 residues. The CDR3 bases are TGTGCCAGCAGCTTAGTGGGAGGGCCCGAAGAGACCCAGTACTTC. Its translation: CASSLVGGPEETQYF.

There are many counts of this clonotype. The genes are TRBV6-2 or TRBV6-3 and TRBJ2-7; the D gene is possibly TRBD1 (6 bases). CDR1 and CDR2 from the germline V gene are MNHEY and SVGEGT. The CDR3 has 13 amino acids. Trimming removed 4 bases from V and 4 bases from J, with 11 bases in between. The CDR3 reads CASSSNRAYEQYF. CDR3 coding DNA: TGTGCCAGCAGTTCTAACAGGGCGTACGAGCAGTACTTC.

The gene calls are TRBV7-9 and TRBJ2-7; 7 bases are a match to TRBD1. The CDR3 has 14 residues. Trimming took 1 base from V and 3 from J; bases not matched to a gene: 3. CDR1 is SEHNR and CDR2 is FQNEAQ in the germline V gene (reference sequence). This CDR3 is CASSLEGQNYEQYF. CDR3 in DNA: TGTGCCAGCAGCTTAGAGGGACAGAACTACGAGCAGTACTTC. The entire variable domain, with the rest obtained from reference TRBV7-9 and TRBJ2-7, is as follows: DTGVSQNPRHKITKRGQNVTFRCDPISEHNRLYWYRQTLGQGPEFLTYFQNEAQLEKSRLLSDRFSAERPKGSFSTLEIQRTEQGDSAMYLCASSLEGQNYEQYFGPGTRLTVT.

CDR3 loop: CASSGRQGRTGELFF. In DNA form, the CDR3 reads TGTGCCAGCAGCGGACGACAGGGGAGGACCGGGGAGCTGTTTTTT. V gene TRBV9 combines with J gene TRBJ2-2; TRBD1 agrees at 8 bases. Germline V lookup: CDR1 SGDLS, CDR2 YYNGEE. The CDR3 has 15 amino acids. V trimming: 3 bases; J trimming: 5 bases; junction bases outside the gene matches: 6.

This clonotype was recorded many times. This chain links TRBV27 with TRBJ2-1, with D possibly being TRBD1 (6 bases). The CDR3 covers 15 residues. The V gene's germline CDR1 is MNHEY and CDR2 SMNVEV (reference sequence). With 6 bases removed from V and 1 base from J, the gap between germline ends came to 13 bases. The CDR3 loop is CASRTRQASYNEQFF. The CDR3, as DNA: TGTGCCAGCAGAACAAGACAGGCATCCTACAATGAGCAGTTCTTC.

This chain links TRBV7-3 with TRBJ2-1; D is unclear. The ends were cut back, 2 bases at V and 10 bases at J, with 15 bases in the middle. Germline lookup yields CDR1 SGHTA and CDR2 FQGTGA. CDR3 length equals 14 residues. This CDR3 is CASSLYWGHREQFF. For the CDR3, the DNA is TGTGCCAGCAGCTTATATTGGGGTCATAGGGAGCAGTTCTTC.

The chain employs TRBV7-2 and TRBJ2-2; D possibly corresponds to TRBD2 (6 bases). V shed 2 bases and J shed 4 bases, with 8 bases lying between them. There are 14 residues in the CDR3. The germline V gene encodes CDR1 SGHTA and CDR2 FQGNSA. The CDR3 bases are TGTGCCAGCAGCTTATTCGGGAGCACCGGGGAGCTGTTTTTT. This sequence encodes CASSLFGSTGELFF.

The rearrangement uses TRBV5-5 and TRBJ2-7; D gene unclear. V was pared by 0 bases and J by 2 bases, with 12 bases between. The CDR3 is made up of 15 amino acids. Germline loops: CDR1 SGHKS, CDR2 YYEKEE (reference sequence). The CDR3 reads CASSLGYPPTYEQYF. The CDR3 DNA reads TGTGCCAGCAGCTTGGGATATCCCCCAACCTACGAGCAGTACTTC.

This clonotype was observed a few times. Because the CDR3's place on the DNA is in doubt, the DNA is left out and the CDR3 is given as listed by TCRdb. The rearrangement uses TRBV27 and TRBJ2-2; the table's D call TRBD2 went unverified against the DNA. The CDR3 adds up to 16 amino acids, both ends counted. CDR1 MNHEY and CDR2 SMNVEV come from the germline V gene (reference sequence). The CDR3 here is CASSSSLGVNTGELFF.

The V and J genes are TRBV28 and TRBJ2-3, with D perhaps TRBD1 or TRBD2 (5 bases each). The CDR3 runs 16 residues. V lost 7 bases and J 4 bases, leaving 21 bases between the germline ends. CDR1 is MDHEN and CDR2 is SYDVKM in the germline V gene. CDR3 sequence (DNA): TGTGCCAGCACCCCGACGGGACGAGGGAACCCAGATACGCAGTATTTT. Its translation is CASTPTGRGNPDTQYF.

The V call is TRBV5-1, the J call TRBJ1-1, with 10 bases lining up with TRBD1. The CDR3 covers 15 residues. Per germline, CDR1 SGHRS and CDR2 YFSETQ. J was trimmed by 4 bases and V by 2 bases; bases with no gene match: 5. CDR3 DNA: TGCGCCAGCAGCTTAAGACAGGGGGCGGTCACTGAAGCTTTCTTT. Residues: CASSLRQGAVTEAFF. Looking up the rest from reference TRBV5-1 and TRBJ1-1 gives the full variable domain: KAGVTQTPRYLIKTRGQQVTLSCSPISGHRSVSWYQQTPGQGLQFLFEYFSETQRNKGNFPGRFSGRQFSNSRSEMNVSTLELGDSALYLCASSLRQGAVTEAFFGQGTRLTVV.

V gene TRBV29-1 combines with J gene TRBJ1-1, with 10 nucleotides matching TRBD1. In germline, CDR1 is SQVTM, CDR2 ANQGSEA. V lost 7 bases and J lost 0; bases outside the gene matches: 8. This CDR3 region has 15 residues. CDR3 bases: TGCAGCGCCCGACAGGGGGCCGGACTGAACACTGAAGCTTTCTTT. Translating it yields CSARQGAGLNTEAFF.

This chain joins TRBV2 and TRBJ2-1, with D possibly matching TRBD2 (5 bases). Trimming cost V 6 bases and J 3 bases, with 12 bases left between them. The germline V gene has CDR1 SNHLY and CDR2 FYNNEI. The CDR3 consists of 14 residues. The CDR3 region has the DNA TGTGCCAGCAGGGACTCCGGACTCTACAATGAGCAGTTCTTC. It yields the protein CASRDSGLYNEQFF. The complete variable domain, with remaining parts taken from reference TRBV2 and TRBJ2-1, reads EPEVTQTPSHQVTQMGQEVILRCVPISNHLYFYWYRQILGQKVEFLVSFYNNEISEKSEIFDDQFSVERPDGSNFTLKIRSTKLEDSAMYFCASRDSGLYNEQFFGPGTRLTVL.

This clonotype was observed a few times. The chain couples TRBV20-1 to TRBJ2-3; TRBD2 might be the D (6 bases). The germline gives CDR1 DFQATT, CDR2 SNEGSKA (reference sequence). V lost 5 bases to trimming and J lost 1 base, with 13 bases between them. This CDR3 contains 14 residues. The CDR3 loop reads CSASTSPGTDTQYF. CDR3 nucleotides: TGCAGTGCTTCGACTAGTCCAGGCACAGATACGCAGTATTTT.